This is a list of T cell receptor beta chains from one sample in a study of cytomegalovirus exposure and HLA in healthy donors. Data came from immunoSEQ multiplex PCR; TCRdb stores just in-frame clones and leaves some out. The sample contains 130,000 to 150,000 clones, around two thirds of which appear only once. Sequenced sample: PBMCs. Receptor source: a man between 18 and 29 years old in good health and CMV-seropositive. Each CDR3 is given with its conserved first and last residue. A D gene is named only where the DNA matches it firmly. Only part of the rows carry a size: once, few, many, or a class if the clone is expanded.

CDR3 protein: CASLTYLRRTGASNGANVLTF; CDR3 DNA: TGTGCTAGTTTGACCTACCTGCGAAGAACTGGGGCTTCTAATGGGGCCAACGTCCTGACTTTC; D gene: -; clone size: -; J gene: TRBJ2-6; V gene: TRBV12-5
CDR3 protein: CASSRDREDIQYF; CDR3 DNA: TGTGCCAGCTCTCGGGATCGCGAGGACATTCAGTACTTC; D gene: -; clone size: once; J gene: TRBJ2-4; V gene: TRBV18
CDR3 protein: CASSLDRQETQYF; CDR3 DNA: TGTGCCAGCAGCTTGGACAGACAAGAGACCCAGTACTTC; D gene: -; clone size: -; J gene: TRBJ2-5; V gene: TRBV5-4
CDR3 protein: CASSYSTRGPQHF; CDR3 DNA: TGTGCCAGCAGTTACTCGACTAGGGGGCCCCAGCATTTT; D gene: -; clone size: -; J gene: TRBJ1-5; V gene: TRBV6-5
CDR3 protein: CASSLVWGDTEAFF; CDR3 DNA: TGTGCCAGCAGCTTAGTCTGGGGGGACACTGAAGCTTTCTTT; D gene: -; clone size: once; J gene: TRBJ1-1; V gene: TRBV7-6
CDR3 protein: CASSQLSRATGSGNTIYF; CDR3 DNA: TGCGCCAGCAGCCAATTATCGAGGGCTACGGGCTCTGGAAACACCATATATTTT; D gene: -; clone size: once; J gene: TRBJ1-3; V gene: TRBV4-3
CDR3 protein: CASSITRVHTEAFF; CDR3 DNA: TGTGCCAGTAGTATTACCAGGGTACACACTGAAGCTTTCTTT; D gene: -; clone size: -; J gene: TRBJ1-1; V gene: TRBV19
CDR3 protein: CASSPESSYNSPLHF; CDR3 DNA: TGTGCCAGCTCACCGGAGTCATCTTATAATTCACCCCTCCACTTT; D gene: -; clone size: -; J gene: TRBJ1-6; V gene: TRBV18
CDR3 protein: CASSLLAGVSYEQYF; CDR3 DNA: TGTGCCAGCAGCTTACTGGCGGGGGTATCCTACGAGCAGTACTTC; D gene: TRBD2; clone size: -; J gene: TRBJ2-7; V gene: TRBV7-2
CDR3 protein: CASSFVFDGGTQYF; CDR3 DNA: TGTGCCAGCAGCTTCGTCTTCGACGGCGGGACCCAGTACTTC; D gene: -; clone size: -; J gene: TRBJ2-5; V gene: TRBV7-9
CDR3 protein: CASSAQQGAYYEQYF; CDR3 DNA: TGTGCCAGCAGCGCGCAACAGGGGGCCTACTACGAGCAGTACTTC; D gene: TRBD1; clone size: -; J gene: TRBJ2-7; V gene: TRBV9
CDR3 protein: CASSYRGQNGELFF; CDR3 DNA: TGTGCCAGCAGTTACAGGGGGCAGAACGGGGAGCTGTTTTTT; D gene: TRBD1; clone size: few; J gene: TRBJ2-2; V gene: TRBV7-8
CDR3 protein: CASRQLLDYEQYF; CDR3 DNA: TGCGCCAGCAGACAGCTCCTTGATTACGAGCAGTACTTC; D gene: -; clone size: -; J gene: TRBJ2-7; V gene: TRBV5-1
CDR3 protein: CASSLQEGGNTEAFF; CDR3 DNA: TGTGCCAGCAGCCTACAGGAGGGAGGGAACACTGAAGCTTTCTTT; D gene: -; clone size: -; J gene: TRBJ1-1; V gene: TRBV7-2
CDR3 protein: CASSPDRNEKLFF; CDR3 DNA: TGTGCCAGCTCACCGGACAGGAATGAAAAACTGTTTTTT; D gene: TRBD1; clone size: -; J gene: TRBJ1-4; V gene: TRBV18
CDR3 protein: CASSPQASGPSTDTQYF; CDR3 DNA: TGTGCCAGCAGCCCCCAGGCTAGCGGACCTAGCACAGATACGCAGTATTTT; D gene: TRBD2; clone size: -; J gene: TRBJ2-3; V gene: TRBV4-2
CDR3 protein: CASSPLDRGSDNEQFF; CDR3 DNA: TGTGCCAGCTCACCACTAGACAGGGGAAGTGACAATGAGCAGTTCTTC; D gene: TRBD1; clone size: once; J gene: TRBJ2-1; V gene: TRBV18
CDR3 protein: CASSASTGYGYTF; CDR3 DNA: TGTGCCAGTAGTGCCTCGACAGGGTATGGCTACACCTTC; D gene: TRBD1; clone size: -; J gene: TRBJ1-2; V gene: TRBV19